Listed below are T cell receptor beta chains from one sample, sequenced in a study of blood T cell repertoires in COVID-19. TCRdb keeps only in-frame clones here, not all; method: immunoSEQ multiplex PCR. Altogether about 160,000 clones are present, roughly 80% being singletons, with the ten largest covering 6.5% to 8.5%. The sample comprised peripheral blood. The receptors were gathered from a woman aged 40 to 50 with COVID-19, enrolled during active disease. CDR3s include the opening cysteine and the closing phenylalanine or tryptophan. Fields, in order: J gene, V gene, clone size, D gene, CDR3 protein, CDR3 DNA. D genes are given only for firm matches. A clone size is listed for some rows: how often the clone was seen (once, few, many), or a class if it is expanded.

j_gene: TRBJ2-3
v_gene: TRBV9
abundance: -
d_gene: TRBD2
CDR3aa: CASSVASGSVSDTQYF
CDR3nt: TGTGCCAGCAGCGTAGCTAGCGGGAGTGTTTCAGATACGCAGTATTTT

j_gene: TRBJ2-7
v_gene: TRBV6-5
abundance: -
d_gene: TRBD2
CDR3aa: CASRPLAVGEQYF
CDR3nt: TGTGCCAGCAGGCCACTAGCGGTCGGCGAGCAGTACTTC

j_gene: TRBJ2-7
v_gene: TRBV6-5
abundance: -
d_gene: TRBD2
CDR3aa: CASLSRTSGYEQYF
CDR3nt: TGTGCCTCCCTCAGTAGGACTAGCGGCTACGAGCAGTACTTC

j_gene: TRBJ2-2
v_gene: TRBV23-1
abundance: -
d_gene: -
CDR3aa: CASSQSSLVQAKTGELFF
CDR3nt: TGCGCCAGCAGTCAATCGTCTTTAGTGCAGGCTAAAACCGGGGAGCTGTTTTTT

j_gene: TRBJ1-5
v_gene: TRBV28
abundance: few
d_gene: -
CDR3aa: CASRALQENQPQHF
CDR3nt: TGTGCCAGCAGGGCGTTACAGGAAAATCAGCCCCAGCATTTT

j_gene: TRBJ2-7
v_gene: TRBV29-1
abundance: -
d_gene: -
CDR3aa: CSVGARASYEQYF
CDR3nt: TGCAGCGTTGGTGCCAGGGCCTCCTACGAGCAGTACTTC

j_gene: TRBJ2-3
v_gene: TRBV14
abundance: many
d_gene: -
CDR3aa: CASSRGSGGADTQYF
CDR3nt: TGTGCCAGCAGCAGGGGAAGCGGAGGGGCAGATACGCAGTATTTT

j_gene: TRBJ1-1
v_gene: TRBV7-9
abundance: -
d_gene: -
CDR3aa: CASSLNGVNTEAFF
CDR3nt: TGTGCCAGCAGCCTCAACGGGGTGAACACTGAAGCTTTCTTT

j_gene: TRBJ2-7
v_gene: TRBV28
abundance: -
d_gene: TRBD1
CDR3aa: CATRTGDEQYF
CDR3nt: TGTGCCACAAGGACAGGGGACGAGCAGTACTTC

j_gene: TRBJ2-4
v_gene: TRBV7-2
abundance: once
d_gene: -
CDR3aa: CASSLRGSHGNIQYF
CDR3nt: TGTGCCAGCAGCTTAAGGGGGAGCCATGGGAACATTCAGTACTTC

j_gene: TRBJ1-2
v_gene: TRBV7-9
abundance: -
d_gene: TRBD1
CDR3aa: CASSLGTGDYGYTF
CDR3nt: TGTGCCAGCAGCCTGGGGACAGGGGACTATGGCTACACCTTC